The next 4 T cell receptor beta chains were all read from a single sample in a study of blood T cell repertoires in COVID-19. Here immunoSEQ multiplex PCR was the method, and the copy in TCRdb shows in-frame clones only, minus some. This table has about 42,000 clones, about 86% appearing once. Source material: peripheral blood. Receptors originate from a man aged 70-80 years with acute or convalescent COVID-19.

This clone appeared once. This chain connects TRBV5-8 to TRBJ1-5; D may be TRBD1 (6 bases). CDR3 length equals 15 residues. Germline-derived CDR1 and CDR2 are SGHTS and YDEGEE. Trimming took 0 bases from V and 0 from J, leaving 7 bases between them. CDR3 sequence (DNA): TGTGCCAGCAGCTTGGGACAGGATAGCAATCAGCCCCAGCATTTT. Translation: CASSLGQDSNQPQHF.

The V gene is TRBV7-2, the J gene TRBJ2-4; D is unclear. V was pared by 1 base and J by 7 bases, with 5 bases between. This CDR3 is built from 12 residues. CDR1 is SGHTA and CDR2 is FQGNSA in the germline V gene. CDR3 DNA: TGTGCCAGCAGCTTAGACGAGAACATTCAGTACTTC. This sequence encodes CASSLDENIQYF.

V and J are TRBV21-1 and TRBJ1-3; the table calls TRBD1, which could not be checked here. TRBV21-1 is a known pseudogene. This CDR3 comprises 14 residues. The CDR3: CASTGAGYGNTIYF. In DNA form, the CDR3 reads TGTGCCAGCACTGGGGCAGGGTATGGAAACACCATATATTTT.

The table lists this clone with a count of one. The chain links TRBV5-1 to TRBJ2-5; 9 bases agree with TRBD1. CDR1 is SGHRS and CDR2 is YFSETQ in the germline V gene. Trimming took 0 bases from V and 1 from J; bases not matched to a gene: 1. The CDR3 has 15 residues. The DNA for the CDR3 is TGCGCCAGCAGCTTGGACAGGGGGCGCCAAGAGACCCAGTACTTC. Its protein product is CASSLDRGRQETQYF.